In this sample, the clone carrying this TCR beta chain turned up many times. The source of the sample is a study of T cells in Graves' hyperthyroidism and ophthalmopathy. The investigators amplified TCR beta CDR3 regions from RNA transcripts. With the HTBI primer set, the TCR CDR3 went through a first round of RT-PCR. Via MiXCR, TCRdb re-called the multiplex PCR reads, giving one row per CDR3 protein. Of approximately 600,000 distinct CDR3 sequences listed, approximately 15% are singletons. This CDR3 region has 15 residues. Germline CDR1 LGHDT, CDR2 YNNKEL (reference sequence). Trimming cost V 3 bases and J 3 bases, with 13 bases left between them.

The sequence came from a woman in her twenties or thirties with Graves' hyperthyroidism that later progressed to Graves' ophthalmopathy. Sequencing was carried out using blood. The rearrangement links TRBV3-1 to TRBJ2-3; D may be TRBD1 (5 bases). DNA of the CDR3: TGTGCCAGCAGCCAGGTTGGAAGGGGAACAGATACGCAGTATTTT. This gives the protein CASSQVGRGTDTQYF.